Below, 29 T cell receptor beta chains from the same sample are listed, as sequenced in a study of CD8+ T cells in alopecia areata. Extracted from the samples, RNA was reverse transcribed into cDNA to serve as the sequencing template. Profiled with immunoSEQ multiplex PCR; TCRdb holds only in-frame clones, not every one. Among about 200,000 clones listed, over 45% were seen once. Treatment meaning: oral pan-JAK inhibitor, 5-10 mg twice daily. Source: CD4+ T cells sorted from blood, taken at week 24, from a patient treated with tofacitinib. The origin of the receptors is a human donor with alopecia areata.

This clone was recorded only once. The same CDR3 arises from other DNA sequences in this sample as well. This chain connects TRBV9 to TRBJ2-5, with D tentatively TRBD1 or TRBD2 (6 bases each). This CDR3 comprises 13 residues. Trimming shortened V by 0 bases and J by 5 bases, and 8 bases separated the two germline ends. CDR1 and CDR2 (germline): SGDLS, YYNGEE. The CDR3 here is CASSVGGAETQYF. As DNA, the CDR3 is TGTGCCAGCAGCGTAGGGGGGGCGGAGACCCAGTACTTC.

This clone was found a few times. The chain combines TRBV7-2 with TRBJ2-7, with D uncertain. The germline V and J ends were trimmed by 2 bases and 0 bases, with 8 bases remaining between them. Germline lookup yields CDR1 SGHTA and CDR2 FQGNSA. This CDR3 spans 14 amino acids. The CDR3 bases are TGTGCCAGCAGCTTAATGGGGTTCTCCTACGAGCAGTACTTC. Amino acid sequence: CASSLMGFSYEQYF. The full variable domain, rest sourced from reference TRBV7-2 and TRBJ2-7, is GAGVSQSPSNKVTEKGKDVELRCDPISGHTALYWYRQSLGQGLEFLIYFQGNSAPDKSGLPSDRFSAERTGGSVSTLTIQRTQQEDSAVYLCASSLMGFSYEQYFGPGTRLTVT.

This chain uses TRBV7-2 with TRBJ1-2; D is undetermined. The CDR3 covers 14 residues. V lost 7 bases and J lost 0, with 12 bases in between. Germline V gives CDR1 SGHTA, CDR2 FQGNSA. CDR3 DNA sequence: TGTGCCAGCACCACGGCGGGGACTAACTATGGCTACACCTTC. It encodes CASTTAGTNYGYTF.

The CDR3 protein is CASSRQGYEQYF. The CDR3 DNA reads as TGTGCCAGCAGCCGACAGGGGTACGAGCAGTACTTC. The chain employs TRBV6-5 and TRBJ2-7; TRBD1 agrees at 8 bases. Germline lookup yields CDR1 MNHEY and CDR2 SVGAGI. V shed 6 bases, J shed 4 bases, and the junction held 2 bases outside the gene matches. There are 12 residues in the CDR3.

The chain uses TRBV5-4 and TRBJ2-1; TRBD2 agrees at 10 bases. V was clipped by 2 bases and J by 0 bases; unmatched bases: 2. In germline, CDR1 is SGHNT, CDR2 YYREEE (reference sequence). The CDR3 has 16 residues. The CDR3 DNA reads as TGTGCCAGCAGCTTCCCTAGCGGGAGCTCCTACAATGAGCAGTTCTTC. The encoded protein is CASSFPSGSSYNEQFF.

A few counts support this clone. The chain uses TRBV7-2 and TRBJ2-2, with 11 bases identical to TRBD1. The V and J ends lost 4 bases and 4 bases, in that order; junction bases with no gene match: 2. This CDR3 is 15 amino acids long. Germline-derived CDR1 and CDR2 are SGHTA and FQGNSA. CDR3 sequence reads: CASSSGTGGTGELFF. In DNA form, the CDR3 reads TGTGCCAGCAGCTCAGGGACAGGGGGCACCGGGGAGCTGTTTTTT.

This CDR3 reads CAWQTGAQPQHF. DNA for the CDR3: TGTGCCTGGCAGACAGGGGCTCAGCCCCAGCATTTT. The V and J genes are TRBV30 and TRBJ1-5, with 8 bases identical to TRBD1. The length of the CDR3 is 12 residues. Germline CDR1 reads GTSNPN; CDR2 reads SVGIG (reference sequence). V lost 5 bases and J lost 6; bases outside the gene matches: 3.

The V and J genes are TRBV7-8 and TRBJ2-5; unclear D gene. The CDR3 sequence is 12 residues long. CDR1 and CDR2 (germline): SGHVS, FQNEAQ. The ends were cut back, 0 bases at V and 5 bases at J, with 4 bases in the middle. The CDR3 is CASSLAWETQYF. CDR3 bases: TGTGCCAGCAGCTTAGCGTGGGAGACCCAGTACTTC. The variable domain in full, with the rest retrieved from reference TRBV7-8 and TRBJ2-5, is GAGVSQSPRYKVAKRGQDVALRCDPISGHVSLFWYQQALGQGPEFLTYFQNEAQLDKSGLPSDRFFAERPEGSVSTLKIQRTQQEDSAVYLCASSLAWETQYFGPGTRLLVL.

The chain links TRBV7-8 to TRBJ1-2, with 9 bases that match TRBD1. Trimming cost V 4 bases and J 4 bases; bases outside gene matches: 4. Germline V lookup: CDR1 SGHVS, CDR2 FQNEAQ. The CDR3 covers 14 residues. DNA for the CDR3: TGTGCCAGCAGCTCACAGGGGGCTGGCTATGGCTACACCTTC. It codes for CASSSQGAGYGYTF.

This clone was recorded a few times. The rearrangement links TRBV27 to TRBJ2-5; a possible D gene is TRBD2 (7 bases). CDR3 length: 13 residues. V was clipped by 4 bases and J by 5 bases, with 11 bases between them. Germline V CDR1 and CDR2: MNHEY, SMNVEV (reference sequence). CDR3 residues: CASSSRGGETQYF. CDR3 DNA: TGTGCCAGCAGTTCAAGGGGGGGGGAGACCCAGTACTTC.

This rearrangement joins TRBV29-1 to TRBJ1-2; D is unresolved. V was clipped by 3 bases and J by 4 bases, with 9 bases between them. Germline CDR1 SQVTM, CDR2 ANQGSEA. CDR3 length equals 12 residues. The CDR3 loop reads CSVERVRYGYTF. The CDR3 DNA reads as TGCAGCGTTGAGCGGGTCCGCTATGGCTACACCTTC. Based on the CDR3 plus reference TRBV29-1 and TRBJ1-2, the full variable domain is SAVISQKPSRDICQRGTSLTIQCQVDSQVTMMFWYRQQPGQSLTLIATANQGSEATYESGFVIDKFPISRPNLTFSTLTVSNMSPEDSSIYLCSVERVRYGYTFGSGTRLTVV.

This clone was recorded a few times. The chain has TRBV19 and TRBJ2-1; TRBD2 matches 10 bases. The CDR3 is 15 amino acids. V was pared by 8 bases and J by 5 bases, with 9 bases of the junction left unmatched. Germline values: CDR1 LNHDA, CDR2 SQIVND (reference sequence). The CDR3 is CASLLTSGADNEQFF. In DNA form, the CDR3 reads TGTGCCAGTCTCCTCACTAGCGGGGCCGACAATGAGCAGTTCTTC.

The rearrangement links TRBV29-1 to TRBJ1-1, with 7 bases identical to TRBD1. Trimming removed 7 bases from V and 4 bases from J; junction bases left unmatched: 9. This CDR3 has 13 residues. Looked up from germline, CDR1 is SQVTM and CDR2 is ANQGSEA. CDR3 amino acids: CSGQGFGLTEAFF. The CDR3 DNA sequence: TGCAGCGGACAGGGCTTCGGTCTCACTGAAGCTTTCTTT.

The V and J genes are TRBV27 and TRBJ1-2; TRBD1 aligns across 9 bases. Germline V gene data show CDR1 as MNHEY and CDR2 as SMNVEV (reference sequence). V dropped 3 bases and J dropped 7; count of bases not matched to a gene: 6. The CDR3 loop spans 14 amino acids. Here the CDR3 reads CASSFRGQGSGYTF. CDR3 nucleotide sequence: TGTGCCAGCAGTTTCCGGGGACAGGGAAGTGGCTACACCTTC.

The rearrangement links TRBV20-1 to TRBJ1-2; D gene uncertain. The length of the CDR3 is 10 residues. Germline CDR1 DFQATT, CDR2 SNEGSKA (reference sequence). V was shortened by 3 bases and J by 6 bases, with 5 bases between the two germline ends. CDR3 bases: TGCAGTGCTAGGGTCAATGGCTACACCTTC. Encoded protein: CSARVNGYTF.

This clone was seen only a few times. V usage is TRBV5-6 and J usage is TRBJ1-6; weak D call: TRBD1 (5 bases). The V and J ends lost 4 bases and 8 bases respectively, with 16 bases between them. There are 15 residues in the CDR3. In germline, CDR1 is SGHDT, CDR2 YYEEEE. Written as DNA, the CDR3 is TGTGCCAGCAGCAAGGTGGGACTCTCGGATTCACCCCTCCACTTT. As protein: CASSKVGLSDSPLHF.

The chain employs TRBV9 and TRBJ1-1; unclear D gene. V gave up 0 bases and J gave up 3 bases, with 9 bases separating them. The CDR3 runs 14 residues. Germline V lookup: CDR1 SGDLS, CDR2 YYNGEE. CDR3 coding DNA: TGTGCCAGCAGCGTAGCGGGTCGGGACACTGAAGCTTTCTTT. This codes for CASSVAGRDTEAFF.

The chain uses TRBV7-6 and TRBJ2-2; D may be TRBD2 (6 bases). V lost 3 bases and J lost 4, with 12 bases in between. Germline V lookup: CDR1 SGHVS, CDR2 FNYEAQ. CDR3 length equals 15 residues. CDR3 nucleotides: TGTGCCAGCAGCTTTGCTAGCGAATCCACCGGGGAGCTGTTTTTT. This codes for CASSFASESTGELFF.

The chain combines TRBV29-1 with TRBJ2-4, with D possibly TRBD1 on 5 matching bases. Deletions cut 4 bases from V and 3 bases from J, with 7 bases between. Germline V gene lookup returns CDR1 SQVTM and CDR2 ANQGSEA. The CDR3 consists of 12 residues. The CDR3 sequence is CSVGGIKNIQYF. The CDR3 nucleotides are TGCAGCGTTGGGGGCATCAAAAACATTCAGTACTTC.

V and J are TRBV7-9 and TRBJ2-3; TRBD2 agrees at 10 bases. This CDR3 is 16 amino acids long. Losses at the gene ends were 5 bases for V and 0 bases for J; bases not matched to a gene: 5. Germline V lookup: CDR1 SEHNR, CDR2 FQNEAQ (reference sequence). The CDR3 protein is CASSLSGGPSTDTQYF. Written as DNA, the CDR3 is TGTGCCAGCAGCCTTAGCGGGGGGCCTAGCACAGATACGCAGTATTTT. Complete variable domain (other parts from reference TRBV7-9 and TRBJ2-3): DTGVSQNPRHKITKRGQNVTFRCDPISEHNRLYWYRQTLGQGPEFLTYFQNEAQLEKSRLLSDRFSAERPKGSFSTLEIQRTEQGDSAMYLCASSLSGGPSTDTQYFGPGTRLTVL.

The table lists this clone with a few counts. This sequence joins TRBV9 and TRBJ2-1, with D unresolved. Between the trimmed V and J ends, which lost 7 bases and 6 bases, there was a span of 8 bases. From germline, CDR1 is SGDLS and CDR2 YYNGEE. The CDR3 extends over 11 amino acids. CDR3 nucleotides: TGTGCCAGCGGTTCGGGCAATGAGCAGTTCTTC. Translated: CASGSGNEQFF. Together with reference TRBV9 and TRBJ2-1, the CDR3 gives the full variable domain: DSGVTQTPKHLITATGQRVTLRCSPRSGDLSVYWYQQSLDQGLQFLIQYYNGEERAKGNILERFSAQQFPDLHSELNLSSLELGDSALYFCASGSGNEQFFGPGTRLTVL.

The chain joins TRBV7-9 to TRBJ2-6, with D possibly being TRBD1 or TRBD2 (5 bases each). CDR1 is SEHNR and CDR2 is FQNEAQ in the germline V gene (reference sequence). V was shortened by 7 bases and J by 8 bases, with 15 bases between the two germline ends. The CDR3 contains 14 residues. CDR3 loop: CASTPMGESNVLTF. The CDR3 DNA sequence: TGTGCCAGCACCCCTATGGGGGAGTCCAACGTCCTGACTTTC.

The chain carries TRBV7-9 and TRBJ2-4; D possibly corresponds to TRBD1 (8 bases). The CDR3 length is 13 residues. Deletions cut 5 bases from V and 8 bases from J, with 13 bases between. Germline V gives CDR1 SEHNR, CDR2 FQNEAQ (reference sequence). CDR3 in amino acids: CASSRQGRDIQYF. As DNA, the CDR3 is TGTGCCAGCAGCCGACAGGGGAGGGACATTCAGTACTTC.

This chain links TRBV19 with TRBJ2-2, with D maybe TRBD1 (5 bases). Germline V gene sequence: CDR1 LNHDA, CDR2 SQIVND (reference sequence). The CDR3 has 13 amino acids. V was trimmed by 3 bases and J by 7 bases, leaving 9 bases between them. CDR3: CASSIMQGGELFF. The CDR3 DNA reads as TGTGCCAGTAGTATTATGCAGGGCGGGGAGCTGTTTTTT.

The CDR3 sequence: CASSQDSGGRSDTQYF. The CDR3 DNA reads TGCGCCAGCAGCCAAGATAGCGGGGGGAGATCAGATACGCAGTATTTT. The V and J genes are TRBV4-1 and TRBJ2-3, with 10 bases fitting TRBD2. Germline CDR1 MGHRA, CDR2 YSYEKL. Trimming took 0 bases from V and 4 from J; bases not matched to a gene: 4. The CDR3 length is 16 residues.

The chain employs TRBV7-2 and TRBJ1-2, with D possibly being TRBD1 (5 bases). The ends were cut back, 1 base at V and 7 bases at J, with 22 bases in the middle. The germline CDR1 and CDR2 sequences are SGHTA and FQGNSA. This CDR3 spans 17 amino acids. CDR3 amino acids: CASSLESSGQLRSGYTF. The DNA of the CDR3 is TGTGCCAGCAGCTTAGAGAGTTCAGGGCAACTTAGAAGTGGCTACACCTTC. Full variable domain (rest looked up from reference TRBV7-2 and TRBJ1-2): GAGVSQSPSNKVTEKGKDVELRCDPISGHTALYWYRQSLGQGLEFLIYFQGNSAPDKSGLPSDRFSAERTGGSVSTLTIQRTQQEDSAVYLCASSLESSGQLRSGYTFGSGTRLTVV.

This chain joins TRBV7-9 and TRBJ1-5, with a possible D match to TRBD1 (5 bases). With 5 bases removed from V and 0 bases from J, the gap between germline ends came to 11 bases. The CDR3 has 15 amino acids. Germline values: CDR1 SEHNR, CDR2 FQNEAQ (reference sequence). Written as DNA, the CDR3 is TGTGCCAGCAGCCCGCACGGGGGTAGCAATCAGCCCCAGCATTTT. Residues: CASSPHGGSNQPQHF.

The DNA for the CDR3 is TGCGCCAGCAGCCAGAGTCTGGCTAGCGGGACGCTGCACGAGCAGTACTTC. Encoded protein: CASSQSLASGTLHEQYF. The chain links TRBV4-1 to TRBJ2-7, with 9 positions matching TRBD2. This CDR3 comprises 17 residues. Germline CDR1 and CDR2: MGHRA and YSYEKL. The ends lost 3 bases at V and 5 bases at J; junction bases unmatched: 14.

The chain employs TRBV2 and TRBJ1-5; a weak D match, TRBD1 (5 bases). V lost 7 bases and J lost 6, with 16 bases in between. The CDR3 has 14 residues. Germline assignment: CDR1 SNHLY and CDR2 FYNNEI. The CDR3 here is CASTQGMEIQPQHF. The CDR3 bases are TGTGCCAGCACCCAGGGAATGGAAATTCAGCCCCAGCATTTT. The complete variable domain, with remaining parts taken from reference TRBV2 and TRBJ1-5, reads EPEVTQTPSHQVTQMGQEVILRCVPISNHLYFYWYRQILGQKVEFLVSFYNNEISEKSEIFDDQFSVERPDGSNFTLKIRSTKLEDSAMYFCASTQGMEIQPQHFGDGTRLSIL.